This T cell receptor (beta chain) stems from a study of human T cells and chemical hapten exposure. The overall study: The study sensitized with 2% DPC on a roughly 2 cm by roughly 2 cm patch of upper inner arm skin. Patch tests applied 0.01% DPC to the upper back, read at 6 days.

Study processing details: Sample-level TCR yields exhibited a median of approximately 88,000, with a range of about 23,224 to 690,600. TCRdb processed the RACE reads anew with MiXCR; each CDR3 protein has one entry. TCRdb, not the authors, supplied the V and J calls. This table has tens of thousands of distinct CDR3 sequences, around 7% appearing once. The V gene's germline CDR1 is MNHEY and CDR2 SMNVEV (reference sequence). V dropped 3 bases and J dropped 4 bases, with 12 bases sitting between them. The CDR3 is made up of 14 amino acids. The time point was: pre-sensitization, week 0. Stated treatment: therapeutic diphenylcyclopropenone sensitization with weekly scalp DPC. This clonotype was seen ten or more times.

This chain connects TRBV27 to TRBJ1-1; weak D call: TRBD1 (6 bases). Sample: whole blood, taken in connection with sensitization to the hapten diphenylcyclopropenone (DPC). This sequence was found in a woman between 25 and 40 years old with alopecia areata. Some clones in this sample may be carry-over from other donors' samples. CDR3 coding DNA: TGTGCCAGCAGTTTTTCGTGGGGGGCCACTGAAGCTTTCTTT. This codes for CASSFSWGATEAFF.